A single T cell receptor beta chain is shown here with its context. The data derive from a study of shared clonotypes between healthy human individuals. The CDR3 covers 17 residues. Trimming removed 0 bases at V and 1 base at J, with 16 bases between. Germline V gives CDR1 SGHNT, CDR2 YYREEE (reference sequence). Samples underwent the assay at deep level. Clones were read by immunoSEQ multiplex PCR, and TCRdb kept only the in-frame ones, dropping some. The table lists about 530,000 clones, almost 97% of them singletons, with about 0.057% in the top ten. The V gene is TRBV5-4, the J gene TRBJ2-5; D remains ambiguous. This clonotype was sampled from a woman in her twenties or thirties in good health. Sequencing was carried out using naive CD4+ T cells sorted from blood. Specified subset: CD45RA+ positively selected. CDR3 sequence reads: CASSLGTVGSFQETQYF. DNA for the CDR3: TGTGCCAGCAGCTTGGGGACCGTGGGATCCTTCCAAGAGACCCAGTACTTC.